Below are 18 T cell receptor beta chains sequenced from a single sample in a study of T cells expressing NK-cell markers. TCRdb re-called the 5' RACE reads; every CDR3 protein appears as one record, without DNA. The listing contains a few hundred thousand distinct CDR3 sequences. The sequenced sample consisted of blood T cells: a sorted CD56 or NKG2C T cell subset, CD4+ or CD8+ T cells, or bulk PBMC T cells (not recorded which). The receptors shown here come from a man aged 18 to 69 in good health.

This chain joins TRBV5-6 and TRBJ1-2; the TCRdb D gene call, TRBD1, has no DNA to confirm it. CDR3 size: 14 residues. CDR1 and CDR2 (germline): SGHDT, YYEEEE. The CDR3 here is CASRSRGGSYGYTF.

The gene calls are TRBV7-3 and TRBJ1-1. Germline assignment: CDR1 SGHTA and CDR2 FQGTGA. The CDR3 runs to 13 residues. CDR3 in amino acids: CASSIDGNTEAFF.

This chain connects TRBV12-3 or TRBV12-4 to TRBJ2-1; absent DNA, TCRdb's TRBD2 call cannot be checked. There are 15 residues in the CDR3. CDR3 sequence reads: CASSFSSERGNEQFF.

The chain uses TRBV10-3 and TRBJ2-7; TCRdb calls TRBD1, which cannot be checked without DNA. CDR1 is ENHRY, CDR2 SYGVKD, per germline. The CDR3 is 12 residues long. CDR3: CAISDGGREQYF.

The rearrangement joins TRBV7-2 to TRBJ1-2; TCRdb calls TRBD1, which cannot be checked without DNA. This CDR3 has 16 residues. Per the germline V gene, CDR1 is SGHTA and CDR2 is FQGNSA. The CDR3: CASSLSPTGPNYGYTF. The variable domain in full, completed from reference TRBV7-2 and TRBJ1-2, reads GAGVSQSPSNKVTEKGKDVELRCDPISGHTALYWYRQSLGQGLEFLIYFQGNSAPDKSGLPSDRFSAERTGGSVSTLTIQRTQQEDSAVYLCASSLSPTGPNYGYTFGSGTRLTVV.

The J gene is TRBJ2-1, the V gene TRBV7-2; TCRdb calls TRBD2, which cannot be checked without DNA. Germline V lookup: CDR1 SGHTA, CDR2 FQGNSA. The CDR3 has 15 amino acids. This chain's CDR3 is CASSLDPSGYNEQFF.

The V and J genes are TRBV2 and TRBJ2-4; no DNA is available, so the TRBD2 call from TCRdb remains unchecked. CDR1 is SNHLY and CDR2 is FYNNEI in the germline V gene. The CDR3 sequence is 17 residues long. The CDR3 sequence: CASSEAQEALAKNIQYF.

The rearrangement joins TRBV12-3 or TRBV12-4 to TRBJ2-7; TCRdb selects TRBD2, and the lack of DNA leaves this call unchecked. The CDR3 sequence is 15 residues long. CDR3 loop: CASRSTSGGSYEQYF.

The chain is built from TRBV3-1 and TRBJ2-7; the D gene TCRdb calls, TRBD1, cannot be checked with no DNA. CDR1 and CDR2 from the germline V gene are LGHDT and YNNKEL (reference sequence). The CDR3 sequence is 13 residues long. The CDR3 sequence: CASSRDRADEQYF.

The CDR3 sequence: CASSLDWVSGNTIYF. This chain joins TRBV12-3 or TRBV12-4 and TRBJ1-3; TCRdb's D call, TRBD1, is unchecked because there is no DNA. The CDR3 contains 15 residues.

This sequence joins TRBV5-1 and TRBJ1-2; TCRdb returns TRBD1, unconfirmable since there is no DNA. The CDR3 has 14 amino acids. Germline V gene data show CDR1 as SGHRS and CDR2 as YFSETQ. The CDR3: CASSEPGGALGYTF.

The chain joins TRBV29-1 to TRBJ2-3. CDR3 length equals 13 residues. Germline CDR1 and CDR2: SQVTM and ANQGSEA. The CDR3 region is CSVSKGKSDTQYF.

The chain recombines TRBV3-1 with TRBJ1-2; TCRdb lists TRBD1, though no DNA is available to test this call. This CDR3 region has 15 residues. The germline V gene has CDR1 LGHDT and CDR2 YNNKEL (reference sequence). CDR3 sequence reads: CASSLPAGGVGGYTF.

This sequence joins TRBV29-1 and TRBJ1-1; checking the TCRdb D call of TRBD1 is not possible without DNA. The V gene's germline CDR1 is SQVTM and CDR2 ANQGSEA. The CDR3 runs to 12 residues. The CDR3 sequence: CSVKQGRTAAFF.

The V call is TRBV29-1, the J call TRBJ2-1; as DNA is missing, the TRBD1 call by TCRdb cannot be tested. Germline V CDR1 and CDR2: SQVTM, ANQGSEA. CDR3 length: 13 residues. CDR3 protein: CSVGDGGGGEQFF.

The CDR3 loop is CASRPQGSEKLFF. The V gene is TRBV7-2, the J gene TRBJ1-4; TCRdb reports TRBD1, a call that lacks DNA to check it against. CDR1 and CDR2 (germline): SGHTA, FQGNSA. The CDR3 is made up of 13 amino acids.

This chain links TRBV12-3 or TRBV12-4 with TRBJ1-6; TCRdb picks TRBD1, but there is no DNA to check that call. This CDR3 region has 15 residues. CDR3 region: CASRITTGVGSPLHF.

The CDR3 here is CASSLAGRRETQYF. The chain employs TRBV7-3 and TRBJ2-5; TCRdb reports TRBD2, a call that lacks DNA to check it against. CDR1 is SGHTA, CDR2 FQGTGA, per germline. The CDR3 length is 14 residues.